Described below is a single T cell receptor (beta chain) sequence and its context. This entry is derived from a study of glioma-infiltrating T cells after dendritic cell vaccination. The CDR3 totals 16 residues. The V and J ends lost 0 bases and 6 bases, in that order; junction bases with no gene match: 3. Looked up from germline, CDR1 is SGHRS and CDR2 is YFSETQ. Sequencing was performed with immunoSEQ multiplex PCR; in TCRdb, only in-frame clones are kept and a portion is missing. Here the sample spans 75,000 to 95,000 clones, more than 75% being singletons. Regarding time point: after dendritic cell vaccination, including at tumor progression/relapse.

V and J are TRBV5-1 and TRBJ2-2, with 12 nucleotides matching TRBD2. Material: blood, obtained after dendritic cell vaccination. This sequence originates from a human donor with glioblastoma. The CDR3 here is CASSLGLAGASGELFF. The CDR3 DNA follows: TGCGCCAGCAGCTTGGGACTAGCGGGAGCGTCCGGGGAGCTGTTTTTT.